These T cell receptor beta chains were read from a single sample in a study of blood T cell repertoires in COVID-19. Measured with immunoSEQ multiplex PCR; TCRdb has only the in-frame clones, and not every one. Of around 140,000 clones listed, approximately 90% were seen once; the top ten hold 25% to 35%. The specimen was peripheral blood. The receptors stem from a human donor in a cohort sampled during active COVID-19. Each CDR3 is given with its conserved first and last residue. The order of the fields is CDR3 DNA, CDR3 protein, D gene, clone size, J gene, V gene. D genes are given only for firm matches. Clone sizes are given selectively: once, few, many, or a class where the clone is expanded.

TGCGCCAGCAGCCCGAATCGGGGGAGTAACTATGGCTACACCTTC	CASSPNRGSNYGYTF	-	-	TRBJ1-2	TRBV5-1
TGTGCCAGCCAGGTCGGGGGTACCTACGAGCAGTACTTC	CASQVGGTYEQYF	-	few	TRBJ2-7	TRBV5-6
TGTGCCAGCAGCCAAGCTCGTAATGAGCAGTTCTTC	CASSQARNEQFF	-	-	TRBJ2-1	TRBV3-1/TRBV3-2
TGTGCCAGCAGCTTAATAGGAGGGGGCGCAATGTCGACAGATACGCAGTATTTT	CASSLIGGGAMSTDTQYF	-	-	TRBJ2-3	TRBV7-3
TGTGCCAGCAGCTTGGGCAGTCCCCCCGCTCAGCTGTTTTTT	CASSLGSPPAQLFF	-	few	TRBJ2-2	TRBV7-3
TGTGCCAGCAGCTTAACCGGCGTCCGGCGGTGGGGCTACACCTTC	CASSLTGVRRWGYTF	-	-	TRBJ1-2	TRBV7-9
TGTGCCAGTAGTAGCTCACAGGGGCTCAATCAGCCCCAGCATTTT	CASSSSQGLNQPQHF	TRBD1	few	TRBJ1-5	TRBV19
TGTGCCAGCAGTGACCAGGCAGGGGGTCTTGGAACAGATACGCAGTATTTT	CASSDQAGGLGTDTQYF	TRBD1	-	TRBJ2-3	TRBV6-4
TGTGCCAGCAGCTTCCGCCGGACGGGGATTAGACAAGAGACCCAGTACTTC	CASSFRRTGIRQETQYF	-	-	TRBJ2-5	TRBV5-8
TGTGCCAGCAGCTTGGGCAGGGACTATGGCTACACCTTC	CASSLGRDYGYTF	-	-	TRBJ1-2	TRBV5-4
TGTGCCAGCGCTCCCCAAACGGGGTACAATTCACCCCTCCACTTT	CASAPQTGYNSPLHF	-	-	TRBJ1-6	TRBV5-5
TGTGCCAGCAGCCAAGGACAGGGACATTCACCCCTCCACTTT	CASSQGQGHSPLHF	TRBD1	-	TRBJ1-6	TRBV3-1/TRBV3-2
TGTGCCAGCAGCGATGACAGGGAGAACACCGGGGAGCTGTTTTTT	CASSDDRENTGELFF	TRBD1	-	TRBJ2-2	TRBV9
TGTGCCAGCAGTTACAATGTCCAGGGAGGTCAGCCCCAGCATTTT	CASSYNVQGGQPQHF	-	-	TRBJ1-5	TRBV6-2/TRBV6-3
TGTGCCAGCAGCTCGGACATACATGGCTACACCTTC	CASSSDIHGYTF	-	few	TRBJ1-2	TRBV7-9
TGTGCCAGCAGCGTAGGACAGGGGAGTTCGACGACTGAAGCTTTCTTT	CASSVGQGSSTTEAFF	TRBD1	-	TRBJ1-1	TRBV9
TGCGCCAGCAGCCCCGACAGGGGGCTGAACACTGAAGCTTTCTTT	CASSPDRGLNTEAFF	TRBD1	few	TRBJ1-1	TRBV5-1
TGTGCCAGTGGGCAGGGGCCGAATCAGCCCCAGCATTTT	CASGQGPNQPQHF	-	-	TRBJ1-5	TRBV12-3/TRBV12-4
TGTGCCAGCAGCTCACCCGGGACAGGGGGCGACGAGACCCAGTACTTC	CASSSPGTGGDETQYF	TRBD1	-	TRBJ2-5	TRBV7-6
TGTGCCAGCAGTTACTCAACCGGGACAGGGGGCGACGAGCAGTACTTC	CASSYSTGTGGDEQYF	TRBD1	once	TRBJ2-7	TRBV6-2/TRBV6-3
TGTGCCAGCAGCCCTTATCGGGGGGCCCGCACAGATACGCAGTATTTT	CASSPYRGARTDTQYF	-	-	TRBJ2-3	TRBV3-1/TRBV3-2
TGCAGTTCTGACAGCTATGGCTACACCTTC	CSSDSYGYTF	-	-	TRBJ1-2	TRBV20-1
TGTGCCAGCAGCTTGAGGCTAGCCGCAGATACGCAGTATTTT	CASSLRLAADTQYF	-	-	TRBJ2-3	TRBV5-4
TGTGCCAGCAGTGACCAGGGGCGTCAGCCCCAGCATTTT	CASSDQGRQPQHF	-	-	TRBJ1-5	TRBV2
TGTGCCAGCAGCTTCCCCGGGGGGCAGGGTAGCTACGAGCAGTACTTC	CASSFPGGQGSYEQYF	-	-	TRBJ2-7	TRBV7-9
TGCGCCAGCAGCCAATTCACAGGGGTACACTACGAGCAGTACTTC	CASSQFTGVHYEQYF	TRBD1	-	TRBJ2-7	TRBV4-3
TGTGCCAGCAGCCGTACAGGGGCCGAGACCCAGTACTTC	CASSRTGAETQYF	TRBD1	-	TRBJ2-5	TRBV7-3
TGTGCCAGCAGCTTCGGTAGCGGGGGGGCCGGAGAGACCCAGTACTTC	CASSFGSGGAGETQYF	TRBD2	-	TRBJ2-5	TRBV11-1
TGTGCCAGCAGCTTAGGGAGCACGCCTCCCGAGCAGTACTTC	CASSLGSTPPEQYF	-	-	TRBJ2-7	TRBV7-9
TGCGCCAGCAGCGGCGGGGAAGACGAGCAGTACTTC	CASSGGEDEQYF	-	-	TRBJ2-7	TRBV5-1
TGTGCCAGCAGCTTCACGTTAGAGCGTGCGGGACCCGGGACCCAGTACTTC	CASSFTLERAGPGTQYF	-	-	TRBJ2-5	TRBV7-6
TGTGCCAGTAGTCTACGGGACTCCCACGAGCAGTACTTC	CASSLRDSHEQYF	-	-	TRBJ2-7	TRBV19
TGCGCCAGCAGCTCCGCGGGGGGTAGCGGGCCCGACAATGAGCAGTTCTTC	CASSSAGGSGPDNEQFF	TRBD2	-	TRBJ2-1	TRBV5-1
TGTGCCAGCAGTGAAAGTATAACCTATAGCAATCAGCCCCAGCATTTT	CASSESITYSNQPQHF	-	-	TRBJ1-5	TRBV6-1
TGTGCCAGCAGCCCCGGGACAGGGGTTAGGACAGATACGCAGTATTTT	CASSPGTGVRTDTQYF	TRBD1	-	TRBJ2-3	TRBV7-3
TGTGCCAGCAAACTTAGCGGGGGCCGGTCCTACGAGCAGTACTTC	CASKLSGGRSYEQYF	TRBD2	-	TRBJ2-7	TRBV6-5
TGTGCCAGTAGTACCCAGACAGGGAATCAGCCCCAGCATTTT	CASSTQTGNQPQHF	TRBD1	-	TRBJ1-5	TRBV19
TGTGCCAGCAGCTTACGGGTAATGCTAGGCTCCTACGAGCAGTACTTC	CASSLRVMLGSYEQYF	-	few	TRBJ2-7	TRBV7-3
TGTGCCAGCAGTTACTCGTCGGGGGGCTCCTTCATCTCTGGGGCCAACGTCCTGACTTTC	CASSYSSGGSFISGANVLTF	-	once	TRBJ2-6	TRBV6-2/TRBV6-3